This TCR beta chain emerged from a study of blood T cell repertoires in COVID-19. Study summary: Samples came from the United States, Italy and Spain, spanning acute and convalescent COVID-19.

In germline, CDR1 is LNHNV, CDR2 YYDKDF (reference sequence). The V and J ends lost 4 bases and 1 base respectively, with 14 bases between them. There are 16 residues in the CDR3. Authors' processing steps: Using reference gene primer amplification, nucleated cell counts were estimated. Sequencing was performed with immunoSEQ multiplex PCR; in TCRdb, only in-frame clones are kept and a portion is missing. For V, J and clone size, that table is used; D and trimming come from the DNA. The data contain fewer than 200,000 clones, about 90% of them singletons. Allocation to cohorts depended on clinical history reported by the participants.

The material sequenced was PBMCs or T cells enriched from blood (not recorded which). The V gene is TRBV15, the J gene TRBJ1-5, with D possibly TRBD1 on 5 matching bases. This clonotype was sampled from a human donor with acute COVID-19. The donor label of this sample is uncertain. CDR3 nucleotides: TGTGCCACCAGCATCGATGGGGGGGGGAGCAATCAGCCCCAGCATTTT. This gives the protein CATSIDGGGSNQPQHF.